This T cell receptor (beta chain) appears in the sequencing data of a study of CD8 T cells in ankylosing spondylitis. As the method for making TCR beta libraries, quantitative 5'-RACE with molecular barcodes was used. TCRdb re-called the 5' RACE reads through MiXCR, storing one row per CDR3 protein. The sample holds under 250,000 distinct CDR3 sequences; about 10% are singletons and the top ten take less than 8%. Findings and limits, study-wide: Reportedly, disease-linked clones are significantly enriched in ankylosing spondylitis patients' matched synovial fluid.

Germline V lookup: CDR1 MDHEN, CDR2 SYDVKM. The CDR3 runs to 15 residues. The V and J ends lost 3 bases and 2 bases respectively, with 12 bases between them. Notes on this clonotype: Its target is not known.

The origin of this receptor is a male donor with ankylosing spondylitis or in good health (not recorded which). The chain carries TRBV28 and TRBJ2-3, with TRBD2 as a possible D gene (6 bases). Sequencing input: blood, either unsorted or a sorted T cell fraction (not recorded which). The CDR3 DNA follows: TGTGCCAGCAGTTTTTACGGCGGGGTCACAGATACGCAGTATTTT. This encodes CASSFYGGVTDTQYF. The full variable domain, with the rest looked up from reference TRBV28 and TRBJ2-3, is DVKVTQSSRYLVKRTGEKVFLECVQDMDHENMFWYRQDPGLGLRLIYFSYDVKMKEKGDIPEGYSVSREKKERFSLILESASTNQTSMYLCASSFYGGVTDTQYFGPGTRLTVL.